This T cell receptor (beta chain) was captured by sequencing in a study of blood T cell repertoires in COVID-19. CDR3 size: 16 residues. The trim removed 0 bases at V and 3 bases at J, leaving 8 bases unmatched. Germline V gene data show CDR1 as GTSNPN and CDR2 as SVGIG (reference sequence). Assay: immunoSEQ multiplex PCR; the TCRdb copy retains only in-frame clones and omits some. The sample holds about 160,000 clones, approximately 79% seen once. Enrolment of Seattle patients took place during active infection, and they were followed longitudinally. This chain uses TRBV30 with TRBJ2-3; 8 bases align to TRBD2. The sequence derives from a woman aged 40 to 50 with COVID-19, enrolled during active disease. What was sequenced was peripheral blood. The CDR3 DNA is TGTGCCTGGAGTGTGGGGCCGGGGGGGATGACAGATACGCAGTATTTT. Amino acid sequence: CAWSVGPGGMTDTQYF.